Following are 20 T cell receptor beta chains from one sample sequenced in a study of technical replicates of blood from several donors. The table came from immunoSEQ multiplex PCR; TCRdb's copy has only in-frame clones and leaves some out. The sample carries approximately 85,000 clones, 94% recorded once. The sequenced material came from T cells isolated from PBMCs. The source of these receptors is a human donor in good health.

With respect to this clone: One end of the junction is discordant with germline, which a read error may explain. CDR3: CASSEGRVPFF. CDR3 nucleotides: TGTGCCAGCAGCGAAGGGAGGGTGCCTTTCTTT. The gene calls are TRBV2 and TRBJ1-1, with D hard to call. The CDR3 loop spans 11 amino acids. Germline values: CDR1 SNHLY, CDR2 FYNNEI.

V gene TRBV4-1 combines with J gene TRBJ2-1; the D gene is possibly TRBD1 (7 bases). Trimming cost V 4 bases and J 5 bases, with 21 bases left between them. Germline V gene data show CDR1 as MGHRA and CDR2 as YSYEKL. The CDR3 runs 17 residues. DNA for the CDR3: TGCGCCAGCAGCCCAACGGGGGCAGGGGGTTTAAACAATGAGCAGTTCTTC. It encodes CASSPTGAGGLNNEQFF.

The V call is TRBV27, the J call TRBJ2-3, with 10 bases identical to TRBD2. The germline CDR1 and CDR2 sequences are MNHEY and SMNVEV (reference sequence). The CDR3 has 16 amino acids. Trimming removed 7 bases from V and 3 bases from J; junction bases left unmatched: 10. The CDR3 loop is CASTPALAGGTDTQYF. CDR3 in DNA: TGTGCCAGCACCCCCGCCTTAGCGGGAGGAACAGATACGCAGTATTTT.

The V gene is TRBV10-3, the J gene TRBJ2-7; D remains ambiguous. Germline CDR1 and CDR2: ENHRY and SYGVKD. The CDR3 runs 13 residues. Trimming stripped 5 bases from V and 2 bases from J, with 10 bases between. CDR3 nucleotides: TGTGCCATCAGTTCACCGCTACCCTACGAGCAGTACTTC. As protein: CAISSPLPYEQYF.

The genes are TRBV10-2 and TRBJ1-1; tentatively, D is TRBD1 (5 bases). Germline lookup yields CDR1 WSHSY and CDR2 SAAADI. V was cut by 3 bases and J by 5 bases, with 10 bases left in between. This CDR3 is built from 13 residues. CDR3 protein: CASSDRVWTEAFF. In nucleotides, the CDR3 is TGCGCCAGCAGTGACAGGGTGTGGACTGAAGCTTTCTTT.

The CDR3 nucleotides are TGTGCCAGCAGGACTAGCGGGAGGGCCGTTGAGCAGTTCTTC. This sequence encodes CASRTSGRAVEQFF. The V gene is TRBV28, the J gene TRBJ2-1, with 14 bases lining up with TRBD2. The V gene's germline CDR1 is MDHEN and CDR2 SYDVKM. CDR3 size: 14 residues. Trimming at V came to 6 bases and at J to 9 bases, leaving 4 bases not matched to a gene.

This clone was seen a handful of times. The chain uses TRBV7-6 and TRBJ1-1, with D possibly matching TRBD1 (6 bases). There are 13 residues in the CDR3. Trimming took off 5 bases at V and 4 bases at J, with 11 bases between the two ends. CDR1 SGHVS and CDR2 FNYEAQ come from the germline V gene. Here the CDR3 reads CASSVSRGTEAFF. CDR3 bases: TGTGCCAGCAGCGTTTCCAGGGGCACTGAAGCTTTCTTT.

The chain carries TRBV5-6 and TRBJ2-5; 9 bases are shared with TRBD1. Germline trimming cut 3 bases from V and 4 bases from J; bases unmatched to any gene: 4. This CDR3 is built from 14 residues. Germline CDR1 reads SGHDT; CDR2 reads YYEEEE. The CDR3: CASSYGTGRETQYF. As DNA, the CDR3 is TGTGCCAGCAGCTACGGGACAGGGAGAGAGACCCAGTACTTC.

The chain uses TRBV19 and TRBJ2-3; TRBD2 matches 12 bases. Germline CDR1 is LNHDA and CDR2 is SQIVND (reference sequence). This CDR3 region has 18 residues. After removal of 7 bases from V and 0 bases from J, the junction contained 11 bases not matched to a gene. CDR3 bases: TGTGCCAGTAAAAGACTAGCGGGGGAGTACTCTAGCACAGATACGCAGTATTTT. This translates into CASKRLAGEYSSTDTQYF.

This clone was observed once. This chain connects TRBV11-3 to TRBJ2-7; the match to TRBD2 covers 9 bases. V lost 4 bases to trimming and J lost 4 bases; unmatched junction nucleotides: 5. The germline CDR1 and CDR2 sequences are SGHNT and YENEEA. The CDR3 totals 14 residues. CDR3 in amino acids: CASSSGTSGYEQYF. The CDR3 DNA reads TGTGCCAGCAGCTCGGGAACTAGCGGGTACGAGCAGTACTTC. Drawing the rest from reference TRBV11-3 and TRBJ2-7, the complete variable domain is EAGVVQSPRYKIIEKKQPVAFWCNPISGHNTLYWYLQNLGQGPELLIRYENEEAVDDSQLPKDRFSAERLKGVDSTLKIQPAELGDSAVYLCASSSGTSGYEQYFGPGTRLTVT.

V gene TRBV4-2 combines with J gene TRBJ2-1; 11 bases fit TRBD2. Germline V CDR1 and CDR2: LGHNA, YNFKEQ. After removal of 1 base from V and 0 bases from J, the junction contained 11 bases not matched to a gene. CDR3 length: 20 amino acids. Here the CDR3 reads CASSQAPSGGSSPSYNEQFF. Here the CDR3 DNA reads TGTGCCAGCAGCCAAGCCCCTAGCGGGGGGTCTTCCCCCTCCTACAATGAGCAGTTCTTC.

The V and J genes are TRBV9 and TRBJ2-1, with 10 bases that match TRBD2. V shed 1 base and J 8 bases; nucleotides not matched to a gene: 12. The CDR3 has 17 amino acids. CDR1 is SGDLS, CDR2 YYNGEE, per germline. DNA of the CDR3: TGTGCCAGCAGCGTAAGACATAGCGGGGGGCCCCTCGATGAGCAGTTCTTC. As protein: CASSVRHSGGPLDEQFF.

This clone was found once. The rearrangement uses TRBV5-6 and TRBJ2-3; D gene ambiguous. The CDR3 contains 12 residues. V was pared by 4 bases and J by 2 bases, with 5 bases between. Germline CDR1 and CDR2: SGHDT and YYEEEE. The CDR3 coding sequence is TGTGCCAGCAGCCTCCTCACAGATACGCAGTATTTT. Protein product: CASSLLTDTQYF. Based on the CDR3 plus reference TRBV5-6 and TRBJ2-3, the full variable domain is DAGVTQSPTHLIKTRGQQVTLRCSPKSGHDTVSWYQQALGQGPQFIFQYYEEEERQRGNFPDRFSGHQFPNYSSELNVNALLLGDSALYLCASSLLTDTQYFGPGTRLTVL.

The CDR3 DNA is TGTGCCAGCAGCAAAACTTCTCCACAGCAAGAGACCCAGTACTTC. Its translation is CASSKTSPQQETQYF. V is TRBV21-1 and J is TRBJ2-5; the listed D gene, TRBD1, was not tested against the DNA. TRBV21-1 counts as a pseudogene. This CDR3 is built from 15 residues.

The V call is TRBV25-1, the J call TRBJ2-1; 14 bases fit TRBD2. V gave up 8 bases and J gave up 2 bases; unmatched junction bases: 8. There are 17 residues in the CDR3. Looked up from germline, CDR1 is MGHDK and CDR2 is SYGVNS. The CDR3 loop is CASAGTSGRDPYNEQFF. The CDR3 coding sequence is TGTGCCAGCGCCGGGACTAGCGGGAGAGACCCCTACAATGAGCAGTTCTTC.

The V and J genes are TRBV10-2 and TRBJ2-5; 8 bases fit TRBD2. CDR1 and CDR2 (germline): WSHSY, SAAADI. V was pared by 10 bases and J by 5 bases, with 12 bases of the junction left unmatched. This CDR3 contains 14 residues. The DNA for the CDR3 is TGCGCCACCGGACTCTCGGGAGGGCTTGAGACCCAGTACTTC. Protein sequence: CATGLSGGLETQYF.

There are a few counts of this clone. The J gene is TRBJ1-1, the V gene TRBV5-4; 7 nucleotides match TRBD1. The germline CDR1 and CDR2 sequences are SGHNT and YYREEE (reference sequence). The V gene end was trimmed by 3 bases and the J gene end by 6 bases; junction bases not matched to a gene: 11. The CDR3 totals 15 residues. CDR3 bases: TGTGCCAGCAGCTCTGGGACAGCTAAAGGAGCTGAAGCTTTCTTT. It encodes CASSSGTAKGAEAFF.

The rearrangement links TRBV29-1 to TRBJ2-5; D is perhaps TRBD1 (5 bases). Trimming took 8 bases from V and 5 from J, leaving 21 bases between them. Germline CDR1 SQVTM, CDR2 ANQGSEA. This CDR3 contains 14 residues. The CDR3: CSPIQDASPETQYF. Here the CDR3 DNA reads TGCAGCCCGATACAGGACGCAAGCCCCGAGACCCAGTACTTC. The variable domain in full, completed from reference TRBV29-1 and TRBJ2-5, reads SAVISQKPSRDICQRGTSLTIQCQVDSQVTMMFWYRQQPGQSLTLIATANQGSEATYESGFVIDKFPISRPNLTFSTLTVSNMSPEDSSIYLCSPIQDASPETQYFGPGTRLLVL.

The chain couples TRBV7-2 to TRBJ1-3; a possible D gene is TRBD1 (6 bases). Per the germline V gene, CDR1 is SGHTA and CDR2 is FQGNSA. There are 15 residues in the CDR3. Trimming left V 4 bases short and J 2 bases short, with 12 bases between. This CDR3 is CASSSYRVAGNTIYF. The CDR3 coding sequence is TGTGCCAGCAGCTCCTACAGGGTGGCTGGAAACACCATATATTTT.

The CDR3 region has the DNA TGTGCCAGCAGCCCACCCGGGGGAACTGAAGCTTTCTTT. It encodes CASSPPGGTEAFF. The V and J genes are TRBV13 and TRBJ1-1; perhaps TRBD1 as D (5 bases). The CDR3 is 13 residues long. Germline V CDR1 and CDR2: PRHDT, FYEKMQ (reference sequence). Trimming pared 5 bases from V and 5 bases from J, leaving 12 bases between.